This TCR beta chain was profiled in a study of CD8 T cells in Susac syndrome. Random hexamers were used to reverse transcribe the RNA input (about 0.5 to 1 ug). TCRdb used MiXCR to reprocess the immunoSEQ multiplex PCR reads, holding one entry per CDR3 protein. This table holds about 430,000 distinct CDR3 sequences, around 85% found once. The germline V gene has CDR1 SGHRS and CDR2 YFSETQ. The CDR3 runs to 15 residues. Trimming removed 0 bases at V and 4 bases at J, with 13 bases between. The source material was CD8+ T cells from PBMCs. This chain links TRBV5-1 with TRBJ1-1, with D hard to call. The receptor comes from a human donor with multiple sclerosis. The CDR3 nucleotides are TGCGCCAGCAGCTTGGATTGCTACACATGCACTGAAGCTTTCTTT. It encodes CASSLDCYTCTEAFF.